Presented here are 32 T cell receptor beta chains from one specimen sequenced in a study of T cell responses to AZD1222 COVID-19 vaccine. Profiled with immunoSEQ multiplex PCR; TCRdb holds only in-frame clones, not every one. Of roughly 72,000 clones listed, about nine tenths are singletons. The sample consisted of peripheral blood, taken 28 days after the second dose of the MenACWY control vaccine. The receptors were gathered from an adult who received the MenACWY meningococcal vaccine as a control.

The J gene is TRBJ2-2, the V gene TRBV6-5; 9 bases line up with TRBD1. The germline CDR1 and CDR2 sequences are MNHEY and SVGAGI. The V segment lost 0 bases and the J segment 6 bases; nucleotides outside the gene matches: 2. This CDR3 has 15 amino acids. Written as DNA, the CDR3 is TGTGCCAGCAGTTACTCCGGACAGGGGCCCGGGGAGCTGTTTTTT. This gives the protein CASSYSGQGPGELFF.

The rearrangement links TRBV27 to TRBJ1-1; D not resolved. V was trimmed by 9 bases and J by 0 bases, leaving 29 bases between them. The germline V gene has CDR1 MNHEY and CDR2 SMNVEV (reference sequence). The CDR3 is made up of 19 amino acids. CDR3 amino acids: CARGPHGRTKLTMNTEAFF. The CDR3 region has the DNA TGTGCCAGAGGTCCGCATGGACGCACGAAGCTTACTATGAACACTGAAGCTTTCTTT.

This clone appeared a few times. V usage is TRBV7-3 and J usage is TRBJ2-3; no reliable D call. This CDR3 contains 13 residues. The germline V and J ends were trimmed by 4 bases and 0 bases, with 5 bases remaining between them. Germline V gene sequence: CDR1 SGHTA, CDR2 FQGTGA. The CDR3 spells CASSSTSTDTQYF. For the CDR3, the DNA is TGTGCCAGCAGCTCTACTAGCACAGATACGCAGTATTTT.

V is TRBV2 and J is TRBJ1-5, with 9 bases identical to TRBD1. The length of the CDR3 is 14 residues. Germline V gene sequence: CDR1 SNHLY, CDR2 FYNNEI. V lost 9 bases and J lost 1; bases outside the gene matches: 4. CDR3 loop: CARGTGTSNQPQHF. The CDR3 DNA sequence: TGTGCCAGGGGGACAGGGACCAGCAATCAGCCCCAGCATTTT.

CDR3 residues: CASQTSGVETQYF. CDR3 sequence (DNA): TGTGCCAGCCAGACTAGCGGGGTGGAGACCCAGTACTTC. The chain joins TRBV2 to TRBJ2-5, with TRBD2 matching over 11 bases. This CDR3 is 13 amino acids long. The ends lost 8 bases at V and 5 bases at J; junction bases unmatched: 4. The V gene's germline CDR1 is SNHLY and CDR2 FYNNEI. The variable domain in full, with the rest retrieved from reference TRBV2 and TRBJ2-5, is EPEVTQTPSHQVTQMGQEVILRCVPISNHLYFYWYRQILGQKVEFLVSFYNNEISEKSEIFDDQFSVERPDGSNFTLKIRSTKLEDSAMYFCASQTSGVETQYFGPGTRLLVL.

The J gene is TRBJ1-2, the V gene TRBV29-1, with 8 bases identical to TRBD1. The CDR3 contains 14 residues. V shed 1 base, J shed 6 bases, and the junction held 7 bases outside the gene matches. The germline gives CDR1 SQVTM, CDR2 ANQGSEA. The CDR3 nucleotides are TGCAGCGTTGAAGCCGGACAGGGTATTGATGGCTACACCTTC. Its protein product is CSVEAGQGIDGYTF. The full variable domain, rest sourced from reference TRBV29-1 and TRBJ1-2, is SAVISQKPSRDICQRGTSLTIQCQVDSQVTMMFWYRQQPGQSLTLIATANQGSEATYESGFVIDKFPISRPNLTFSTLTVSNMSPEDSSIYLCSVEAGQGIDGYTFGSGTRLTVV.

This sequence joins TRBV19 and TRBJ2-1, with unresolved D. The ends were cut back, 0 bases at V and 5 bases at J, with 14 bases in the middle. This CDR3 has 16 residues. CDR1 is LNHDA and CDR2 is SQIVND in the germline V gene (reference sequence). Written as DNA, the CDR3 is TGTGCCAGTAGTATAGATCCTAAAGGCACTAACAATGAGCAGTTCTTC. It codes for CASSIDPKGTNNEQFF.

This sequence joins TRBV7-9 and TRBJ2-5, with 9 bases matching TRBD2. CDR1 SEHNR and CDR2 FQNEAQ come from the germline V gene (reference sequence). This CDR3 region has 15 residues. V was clipped by 1 base and J by 2 bases; unmatched bases: 2. CDR3 region: CASSLGLAVQETQYF. CDR3 coding DNA: TGTGCCAGCAGCTTAGGACTAGCGGTTCAAGAGACCCAGTACTTC.

V and J are TRBV9 and TRBJ1-1; 7 bases are a match to TRBD1. Germline assignment: CDR1 SGDLS and CDR2 YYNGEE. The CDR3 extends over 14 amino acids. The V segment lost 4 bases and the J segment 1 base; nucleotides outside the gene matches: 4. The CDR3 sequence: CASSPTGPNTEAFF. The DNA for the CDR3 is TGTGCCAGCAGCCCGACAGGGCCGAACACTGAAGCTTTCTTT.

This clone turned up a few times. V gene TRBV19 combines with J gene TRBJ2-1; 13 positions agree with TRBD2. CDR3 length equals 14 residues. Germline CDR1 and CDR2: LNHDA and SQIVND (reference sequence). Trimming took 11 bases from V and 5 from J; bases not matched to a gene: 6. CDR3 coding DNA: TGTGCCTCCCGGACTAGCGGGGGCCACAATGAGCAGTTCTTC. Its translation is CASRTSGGHNEQFF.

As to this clone: The junction does not match germline at one end; this may be a read error. This chain joins TRBV29-1 and TRBJ2-1; TRBD2 might be the D (6 bases). The CDR3 spans 13 residues. Germline V gene lookup returns CDR1 SQVTM and CDR2 ANQGSEA. This chain's CDR3 is CSIDRRGNNEQFF. CDR3 coding DNA: TGCAGCATTGACCGGAGGGGAAACAATGAGCAGTTCTTC.

V usage is TRBV28 and J usage is TRBJ1-1; TRBD1 matches at 7 bases. The germline V gene encodes CDR1 MDHEN and CDR2 SYDVKM. The CDR3 is 15 amino acids. V lost 2 bases, J lost 0 bases, and 3 bases stayed unmatched. The CDR3 loop is CASSLTGQLNTEAFF. The CDR3 nucleotides read TGTGCCAGCAGTTTAACGGGACAGCTGAACACTGAAGCTTTCTTT.

The rearrangement links TRBV19 to TRBJ1-1; D remains unclear. The germline V gene has CDR1 LNHDA and CDR2 SQIVND (reference sequence). The CDR3 is made up of 13 amino acids. Trimming cost V 8 bases and J 3 bases, with 13 bases left between them. Here the CDR3 reads CASGQIRHTEAFF. As DNA, the CDR3 is TGTGCCAGTGGTCAGATCCGTCACACTGAAGCTTTCTTT.

V and J are TRBV12-3 or TRBV12-4 and TRBJ2-3, with D possibly being TRBD1 (5 bases). Trimming stripped 6 bases from V and 6 bases from J, with 10 bases between. The CDR3 runs 12 residues. The CDR3 here is CASSRVGDTQYF. The CDR3 DNA follows: TGTGCCAGCAGCAGGGTGGGGGATACGCAGTATTTT.

This chain links TRBV18 with TRBJ1-6; D ambiguous. V gave up 3 bases and J gave up 0 bases, with 12 bases separating them. Germline CDR1 reads KGHSH; CDR2 reads LQKENI. The length of the CDR3 is 17 residues. This CDR3 reads CASSPFPMSSYNSPLHF. In nucleotides, the CDR3 is TGTGCCAGCTCACCCTTCCCGATGAGCTCCTATAATTCACCCCTCCACTTT.

The chain has TRBV7-9 and TRBJ2-1; maybe TRBD2 (7 bases). The germline gives CDR1 SEHNR, CDR2 FQNEAQ (reference sequence). The ends were cut back, 6 bases at V and 5 bases at J, with 17 bases in the middle. CDR3 length: 15 residues. CDR3 in amino acids: CASSRAGAPNNEQFF. The CDR3 nucleotides read TGTGCCAGCAGTCGGGCGGGGGCACCGAACAATGAGCAGTTCTTC.

V gene TRBV25-1 combines with J gene TRBJ2-5; D ambiguous. In germline, CDR1 is MGHDK, CDR2 SYGVNS. This CDR3 comprises 15 residues. The germline V and J ends were trimmed by 3 bases and 5 bases, with 16 bases remaining between them. The CDR3 loop is CASSDPKNSKETQYF. For the CDR3, the DNA is TGTGCCAGCAGTGATCCCAAGAATTCCAAGGAGACCCAGTACTTC.

The rearrangement uses TRBV30 and TRBJ1-4; 8 nucleotides match TRBD1. The CDR3 runs 14 residues. Germline-derived CDR1 and CDR2 are GTSNPN and SVGIG (reference sequence). V lost 5 bases to trimming and J lost 4 bases; unmatched junction nucleotides: 6. DNA of the CDR3: TGTGCCTGGGCCGGACAGGGAATTAATGAAAAACTGTTTTTT. This translates into CAWAGQGINEKLFF. The entire variable domain, with the rest obtained from reference TRBV30 and TRBJ1-4, is as follows: SQTIHQWPATLVQPVGSPLSLECTVEGTSNPNLYWYRQAAGRGLQLLFYSVGIGQISSEVPQNLSASRPQDRQFILSSKKLLLSDSGFYLCAWAGQGINEKLFFGSGTQLSVL.

This chain joins TRBV30 and TRBJ1-2; D remains ambiguous. This CDR3 is built from 11 residues. Germline loops: CDR1 GTSNPN, CDR2 SVGIG (reference sequence). V was clipped by 3 bases and J by 7 bases, with 9 bases between them. CDR3 DNA: TGTGCCTGGAGCTCCTTGGTTGGCTACACCTTC. As protein: CAWSSLVGYTF.

V is TRBV6-5 and J is TRBJ1-5, with a tentative D call TRBD1 (5 bases). The CDR3 sequence is 14 residues long. Trimming left V 5 bases short and J 2 bases short, with 10 bases between. Germline assignment: CDR1 MNHEY and CDR2 SVGAGI. DNA for the CDR3: TGTGCCAGCAGTAGGGGTTCCGGCAATCAGCCCCAGCATTTT. Residues: CASSRGSGNQPQHF.

This clone was seen only once. The chain couples TRBV6-5 to TRBJ1-4, with 9 bases fitting TRBD1. V lost 4 bases, J lost 8 bases, and 2 bases stayed unmatched. This CDR3 contains 13 residues. Germline lookup yields CDR1 MNHEY and CDR2 SVGAGI. The CDR3, as DNA: TGTGCCAGCAGTTTGACAGGGGGGGAAAAACTGTTTTTT. It is translated as CASSLTGGEKLFF.

The CDR3 sequence: CASRIRDGYTF. The CDR3 DNA reads TGTGCCAGCAGGATCAGGGATGGCTACACCTTC. The chain carries TRBV2 and TRBJ1-2; a possible D gene is TRBD1 (5 bases). Between the trimmed V and J ends, which lost 6 bases and 6 bases, there was a span of 8 bases. The germline V gene has CDR1 SNHLY and CDR2 FYNNEI. The CDR3 consists of 11 residues.

The genes are TRBV6-2 or TRBV6-3 and TRBJ2-5; tentatively, D is TRBD2 (5 bases). V was clipped by 8 bases and J by 3 bases, with 13 bases between them. CDR3 size: 13 residues. Per the germline V gene, CDR1 is MNHEY and CDR2 is SVGEGT. For the CDR3, the DNA is TGTGCCAGCCGCCCCGGACTGGAAGAGACCCAGTACTTC. Encoded protein: CASRPGLEETQYF.

The chain is built from TRBV5-5 and TRBJ1-1; D remains ambiguous. Per germline, CDR1 SGHKS and CDR2 YYEKEE (reference sequence). This CDR3 has 14 residues. Trimming took 2 bases from V and 0 from J, leaving 8 bases between them. CDR3: CASSLTAMNTEAFF. CDR3 bases: TGTGCCAGCAGCTTAACGGCTATGAACACTGAAGCTTTCTTT.

This sequence joins TRBV29-1 and TRBJ2-2, with 8 bases matching TRBD1. Germline V gives CDR1 SQVTM, CDR2 ANQGSEA. Trimming cost V 4 bases and J 5 bases; bases outside gene matches: 6. The CDR3 runs 14 residues. CDR3 DNA sequence: TGCAGCGTTGCCCTACAGGGGGAGACCGGGGAGCTGTTTTTT. This encodes CSVALQGETGELFF.

V is TRBV5-4 and J is TRBJ1-2; 7 bases line up with TRBD1. Germline CDR1 SGHNT, CDR2 YYREEE (reference sequence). The CDR3 runs to 13 residues. The V segment lost 6 bases and the J segment 4 bases; nucleotides outside the gene matches: 6. The CDR3 region has the DNA TGTGCCAGCAACGACAGGGTTGGCTATGGCTACACCTTC. Its protein product is CASNDRVGYGYTF.

The chain uses TRBV9 and TRBJ1-2; 8 nucleotides line up with TRBD1. The V gene end was trimmed by 0 bases and the J gene end by 4 bases; junction bases not matched to a gene: 5. The CDR3 runs 15 residues. Germline CDR1 and CDR2: SGDLS and YYNGEE. In DNA, the CDR3 is TGTGCCAGCAGCGTAGCTACAGGGGGGAGCTATGGCTACACCTTC. It codes for CASSVATGGSYGYTF. Using reference TRBV9 and TRBJ1-2 for the parts outside the CDR3, the full variable domain is DSGVTQTPKHLITATGQRVTLRCSPRSGDLSVYWYQQSLDQGLQFLIQYYNGEERAKGNILERFSAQQFPDLHSELNLSSLELGDSALYFCASSVATGGSYGYTFGSGTRLTVV.

CDR3 amino acids: CASSFVGFSGNTIYF. In nucleotides, the CDR3 is TGTGCCAGCAGTTTCGTGGGATTTTCGGGAAACACCATATATTTT. This chain uses TRBV28 with TRBJ1-3; D gene unclear. Germline V gene lookup returns CDR1 MDHEN and CDR2 SYDVKM. The CDR3 runs 15 residues. V shed 3 bases and J shed 4 bases, with 13 bases lying between them.

The rearrangement joins TRBV5-1 to TRBJ2-5, with TRBD2 matching 7 bases. Germline CDR1 SGHRS, CDR2 YFSETQ. The CDR3 covers 16 residues. V was pared by 5 bases and J by 2 bases, with 12 bases of the junction left unmatched. In DNA form, the CDR3 reads TGCGCCAGCAGTCCGGAGGGACTACTTAAACAAGAGACCCAGTACTTC. This sequence encodes CASSPEGLLKQETQYF.

This chain connects TRBV7-8 to TRBJ2-5; D perhaps matches TRBD1 (6 bases). This CDR3 is 14 amino acids long. CDR1 and CDR2 (germline): SGHVS, FQNEAQ. V lost 6 bases and J 5 bases, leaving 16 bases between the germline ends. The CDR3 DNA reads TGTGCCAGCAGATTCGACACAGGGTTGGAGACCCAGTACTTC. This encodes CASRFDTGLETQYF.

J is TRBJ1-4 and V is TRBV5-8, with 7 bases lining up with TRBD1. V shed 0 bases, J shed 7 bases, and the junction held 6 bases outside the gene matches. Germline V lookup: CDR1 SGHTS, CDR2 YDEGEE. The CDR3 runs 15 residues. This CDR3 reads CASSLGRGRGEKLFF. The CDR3 DNA reads TGTGCCAGCAGCTTGGGGAGGGGGCGCGGTGAAAAACTGTTTTTT.

CDR3 nucleotides: TGTGCCAGCAGGCGAGGGGGACAGACCAATCAGCCCCAGCATTTT. As protein: CASRRGGQTNQPQHF. The chain recombines TRBV6-5 with TRBJ1-5; TRBD1 matches at 7 bases. The CDR3 is 15 amino acids. Germline CDR1 is MNHEY and CDR2 is SVGAGI. Trimming cost V 6 bases and J 3 bases; bases outside gene matches: 8.